The 30 T cell receptor beta chains reported below all come from one sample, sequenced in a study of regulatory T cells in long-lasting Graves disease. Arm-PCR with iRepertoire HTBI primers amplified the CDR3 regions for these TCR beta libraries. TCRdb independently ran MiXCR on the multiplex PCR reads; one entry per CDR3 protein. The sample contains 450,000 to 700,000 distinct CDR3 sequences, approximately 13% of which appear only once. Time point reported: newly diagnosed GD, antithyroid drugs for less than 3 months. PBMC RNA was the source of the TCR library. These data were also filed under a second study, of T cells in Graves' hyperthyroidism and ophthalmopathy.

The sample was peripheral blood mononuclear cells (PBMCs), taken at new diagnosis, from a patient treated with antithyroid drugs. These receptors were collected from a man aged 25-45 years with Graves disease.

In this sample, this clonotype turned up many times. V gene TRBV5-1 combines with J gene TRBJ2-2; either TRBD1 or TRBD2 may supply D (5 bases each). Looked up from germline, CDR1 is SGHRS and CDR2 is YFSETQ. The CDR3 is 15 residues long. V lost 2 bases, J lost 3 bases, and 11 bases lay in between. CDR3 sequence: CASSLWGSDTGELFF. CDR3 DNA sequence: TGCGCCAGCAGCTTATGGGGGAGTGACACCGGGGAGCTGTTTTTT.

This clonotype was seen ten or more times. The chain combines TRBV12-3 or TRBV12-4 with TRBJ1-5; D remains unclear. Trimming cost V 2 bases and J 4 bases, with 9 bases left between them. CDR3 length: 14 residues. The CDR3 nucleotides read TGTGCCAGCAGTTTAAGGTCAGCAAATCAGCCCCAGCATTTT. This encodes CASSLRSANQPQHF.

The chain links TRBV7-2 to TRBJ2-2; D possibly corresponds to TRBD2 (6 bases). The CDR3 sequence is 18 residues long. CDR1 is SGHTA, CDR2 FQGNSA, per germline. Trimming removed 5 bases from V and 5 bases from J, with 24 bases in between. CDR3: CASSPRLGPQTGTGELFF. CDR3 coding DNA: TGTGCCAGCAGCCCCAGACTAGGCCCTCAGACGGGAACCGGGGAGCTGTTTTTT.

Written as DNA, the CDR3 is TGTGCCAGCAGGCCGGGACAGGACGCCTACGAGCAGTACTTC. Translated, it gives CASRPGQDAYEQYF. V usage is TRBV6-2 or TRBV6-3 and J usage is TRBJ2-7, with 8 bases lining up with TRBD1. V lost 6 bases to trimming and J lost 2 bases; unmatched junction nucleotides: 6. The CDR3 sequence is 14 residues long. The germline CDR1 and CDR2 sequences are MNHEY and SVGEGT.

The CDR3 nucleotides read TGCAGCGTAGGTCCGGGGTCCTACGAGCAGTACTTC. Translating it yields CSVGPGSYEQYF. V gene TRBV29-1 combines with J gene TRBJ2-7; possibly TRBD2 for D (5 bases). Deletions cut 6 bases from V and 1 base from J, with 10 bases between. The CDR3 is made up of 12 amino acids. Germline assignment: CDR1 SQVTM and CDR2 ANQGSEA.

The chain links TRBV20-1 to TRBJ2-3; maybe TRBD2 (6 bases). V shed 5 bases and J shed 0 bases, with 27 bases lying between them. The CDR3 runs to 19 residues. Per the germline V gene, CDR1 is DFQATT and CDR2 is SNEGSKA (reference sequence). The CDR3 DNA reads TGCAGTGCTCGGGGGTGGGCTTCCCGTCTCCAAACTAGCACAGATACGCAGTATTTT. Translated, it gives CSARGWASRLQTSTDTQYF.

The chain has TRBV2 and TRBJ1-4; the match to TRBD1 covers 7 bases. The CDR3 loop spans 14 amino acids. Germline trimming cut 4 bases from V and 4 bases from J; bases unmatched to any gene: 3. Germline loops: CDR1 SNHLY, CDR2 FYNNEI. CDR3 DNA: TGTGCCAGCAGTGGCGGGACAGTTAATGAAAAACTGTTTTTT. Protein: CASSGGTVNEKLFF.

This clonotype was seen at least ten times. The junction shows a germline mismatch at one end, possibly a read error. V usage is TRBV11-2 and J usage is TRBJ1-2, with 7 nucleotides matching TRBD1. Germline V gene sequence: CDR1 SGHAT, CDR2 FQNNGV. This CDR3 region has 14 residues. This chain's CDR3 is CASSSLRDSLGASF. The CDR3 coding sequence is TGTGCCAGCAGCTCCCTCCGGGACAGCCTTGGGGCCAGCTTC.

The chain is built from TRBV20-1 and TRBJ2-3, with a possible D match to TRBD2 (6 bases). The CDR3 sequence is 12 residues long. CDR1 is DFQATT, CDR2 SNEGSKA, per germline (reference sequence). Trimming shortened V by 6 bases and J by 4 bases, and 11 bases separated the two germline ends. The CDR3 reads CSASPGADTQYF. Written as DNA, the CDR3 is TGCAGTGCCTCACCGGGGGCAGATACGCAGTATTTT.

This clonotype has a handful of counts. No conserved phenylalanine or tryptophan ends this CDR3, so it is likely a read error. V and J are TRBV10-3 and TRBJ1-2; no clear D. The germline V gene encodes CDR1 ENHRY and CDR2 SYGVKD. There are 12 residues in the CDR3. Trimming removed 4 bases at V and 3 bases at J, with 6 bases between. CDR3 in amino acids: CAISAMDYGYTL. The CDR3 DNA reads as TGTGCCATCAGTGCTATGGACTATGGCTACACCCTC.

This clonotype has only a few counts. This chain connects TRBV11-3 to TRBJ1-3, with D unclear. CDR3 size: 15 residues. Between the trimmed V and J ends, which lost 1 base and 4 bases, there was a span of 11 bases. CDR1 SGHNT and CDR2 YENEEA come from the germline V gene. For the CDR3, the DNA is TGTGCCAGCAGCTTAGGTGCCGGAGAAGGAAACACCATATATTTT. It translates to CASSLGAGEGNTIYF.

This clonotype has at least ten counts. The DNA of the CDR3 is TGTGCCAGCAGTTGGGCGGGAATCTCCTACAATGAGCAGTTCTTC. Amino acid sequence: CASSWAGISYNEQFF. This chain joins TRBV27 and TRBJ2-1; weak D call: TRBD2 (6 bases). CDR3 size: 15 residues. Germline V gene lookup returns CDR1 MNHEY and CDR2 SMNVEV (reference sequence). V shed 4 bases and J shed 0 bases, with 10 bases lying between them.

This clonotype appeared many times. This chain uses TRBV5-1 with TRBJ2-1; either TRBD1 or TRBD2 may fit D (6 bases each). Looked up from germline, CDR1 is SGHRS and CDR2 is YFSETQ. V was cut by 4 bases and J by 6 bases, with 17 bases left in between. There are 15 residues in the CDR3. CDR3: CASSLGGGVGNEQFF. The CDR3 DNA reads TGCGCCAGCAGCCTTGGGGGCGGGGTGGGCAATGAGCAGTTCTTC.

This clonotype has a handful of counts. The chain employs TRBV20-1 and TRBJ1-4; 9 bases agree with TRBD1. V dropped 3 bases and J dropped 10; count of bases not matched to a gene: 9. The CDR3 runs to 14 residues. CDR1 is DFQATT and CDR2 is SNEGSKA in the germline V gene (reference sequence). The CDR3 coding sequence is TGCAGTGCTAGCCGGGACAGGGAAACGTTAAAACTGTTTTTT. Its translation is CSASRDRETLKLFF.

This clonotype occurred many times. The chain links TRBV11-2 to TRBJ2-7; D might be TRBD2 (6 bases). V lost 7 bases, J lost 4 bases, and 17 bases lay in between. This CDR3 spans 14 amino acids. The V gene's germline CDR1 is SGHAT and CDR2 FQNNGV. Written as DNA, the CDR3 is TGTGCCAGCAACCATGCGGGGAAGGGGTACGAGCAGTACTTC. Translated, it gives CASNHAGKGYEQYF.

Note on this clonotype: A single base is all that separates this from a far larger clone, so a read error is likely. V is TRBV29-1 and J is TRBJ2-7, with 7 bases matching TRBD2. The J call may be incorrect, as the DNA end agrees better with TRBJ2-1. The CDR3 is 17 amino acids. Looked up from germline, CDR1 is SQVTM and CDR2 is ANQGSEA. CDR3 region: CSAEWLAARSSYNEQFF. Written as DNA, the CDR3 is TGCAGCGCTGAGTGGCTAGCGGCCCGGAGCTCCTACAATGAGCAGTTCTTC.

This clonotype was observed at least ten times. V gene TRBV12-3 or TRBV12-4 combines with J gene TRBJ2-5; D may match TRBD1 or TRBD2 (5 bases each). The CDR3 covers 17 residues. V dropped 7 bases and J dropped 0 bases, with 21 bases sitting between them. CDR3 residues: CASMWGSVGLDQETQYF. The CDR3 DNA reads TGTGCCAGCATGTGGGGGAGTGTTGGGTTAGACCAAGAGACCCAGTACTTC.

This clonotype was seen many times. The chain recombines TRBV28 with TRBJ1-5; the D is unclear. V gave up 6 bases and J gave up 6 bases, with 18 bases separating them. The CDR3 is 15 amino acids. Looked up from germline, CDR1 is MDHEN and CDR2 is SYDVKM. The CDR3 region has the DNA TGTGCCAGCAGCCTAATTTGGCCCTCGGGTCAGCCCCAGCATTTT. It specifies CASSLIWPSGQPQHF. The variable domain in full, completed from reference TRBV28 and TRBJ1-5, reads DVKVTQSSRYLVKRTGEKVFLECVQDMDHENMFWYRQDPGLGLRLIYFSYDVKMKEKGDIPEGYSVSREKKERFSLILESASTNQTSMYLCASSLIWPSGQPQHFGDGTRLSIL.

Many counts were recorded for this clonotype. The chain uses TRBV5-1 and TRBJ2-5; D is unclear. Between the trimmed V and J ends, which lost 7 bases and 4 bases, there was a span of 17 bases. The germline V gene has CDR1 SGHRS and CDR2 YFSETQ. The CDR3 runs 14 residues. CDR3 bases: TGCGCCAGCGGCCGAACCACCACCGGAGAGACCCAGTACTTC. This gives the protein CASGRTTTGETQYF.

V is TRBV9 and J is TRBJ2-3; D is perhaps TRBD2 (6 bases). CDR1 SGDLS and CDR2 YYNGEE come from the germline V gene. Trimming pared 4 bases from V and 8 bases from J, leaving 11 bases between. This CDR3 comprises 12 residues. The CDR3 loop reads CASSSRGSTQYF. DNA of the CDR3: TGTGCCAGCAGCTCACGGGGGAGTACGCAGTATTTT.

The rearrangement joins TRBV3-1 to TRBJ2-1; D perhaps matches TRBD2 (6 bases). Germline V gene lookup returns CDR1 LGHDT and CDR2 YNNKEL (reference sequence). Trimming shortened V by 4 bases and J by 7 bases, and 14 bases separated the two germline ends. The CDR3 runs to 14 residues. The chain's CDR3 is CASSPPGRFNEQFF. The CDR3 coding sequence is TGTGCCAGCAGCCCCCCGGGGAGGTTTAATGAGCAGTTCTTC.

This clonotype was counted ten times or more. This sequence joins TRBV5-1 and TRBJ2-1; TRBD2 is a possible D gene (6 bases). Germline V gives CDR1 SGHRS, CDR2 YFSETQ. This CDR3 comprises 14 residues. Trimming removed 4 bases at V and 3 bases at J, with 11 bases between. Written as DNA, the CDR3 is TGCGCCAGCAGCAGAGCGGGTCACTACAATGAGCAGTTCTTC. It specifies CASSRAGHYNEQFF. The complete variable domain, with remaining parts taken from reference TRBV5-1 and TRBJ2-1, reads KAGVTQTPRYLIKTRGQQVTLSCSPISGHRSVSWYQQTPGQGLQFLFEYFSETQRNKGNFPGRFSGRQFSNSRSEMNVSTLELGDSALYLCASSRAGHYNEQFFGPGTRLTVL.

The rearrangement links TRBV12-3 or TRBV12-4 to TRBJ1-4; no clear D. V was trimmed by 6 bases and J by 8 bases, leaving 7 bases between them. The CDR3 runs to 11 residues. CDR3 nucleotide sequence: TGTGCCAGCAGATCTCGGGAAAAACTGTTTTTT. Its protein is CASRSREKLFF.

Worth noting for this clonotype: A much larger clonotype is one base distant, so this may be a read error. The chain joins TRBV29-1 to TRBJ2-2; 14 nucleotides agree with TRBD2. Germline CDR1 and CDR2: SQVTM and ANQGSEA. Germline trimming cut 6 bases from V and 1 base from J; bases unmatched to any gene: 13. The CDR3 sequence is 19 residues long. The CDR3 sequence: CSVQGLAGGNSRNTGELFF. The CDR3 region has the DNA TGCAGCGTCCAAGGACTAGCGGGAGGTAATTCCCGGAACACCGGGGAGCTGTTTTTT.

This clonotype was detected ten times or more. The CDR3 is CASSYDGPGQGRYGYTF. CDR3 bases: TGTGCCAGCAGTTACGATGGCCCGGGACAGGGGCGCTATGGCTACACCTTC. The genes are TRBV6-5 and TRBJ1-2; TRBD1 matches 10 bases. The CDR3 spans 17 residues. V shed 2 bases, J shed 4 bases, and the junction held 10 bases outside the gene matches. Germline values: CDR1 MNHEY, CDR2 SVGAGI.

V is TRBV6-1 and J is TRBJ2-2; D might be TRBD1 or TRBD2, each matching 5 bases. The ends were cut back, 5 bases at V and 7 bases at J, with 20 bases in the middle. Per germline, CDR1 MNHNS and CDR2 SASEGT. The CDR3 totals 16 residues. CDR3 DNA: TGTGCCAGCAGTAACTCCGGGGACGGCCTCATCGGGGAGCTGTTTTTT. Translated: CASSNSGDGLIGELFF.

This sequence joins TRBV19 and TRBJ2-3, with D uncertain. CDR1 and CDR2 (germline): LNHDA, SQIVND (reference sequence). The CDR3 is 15 amino acids. V lost 5 bases and J lost 6, with 18 bases in between. This CDR3 is CASSLYSTPRDTQYF. The CDR3 DNA reads TGTGCCAGTAGTCTGTATTCGACCCCTAGGGATACGCAGTATTTT.

Here the CDR3 reads CASTLAGGPNTGELFF. The CDR3 DNA reads as TGTGCCAGCACATTAGCGGGAGGTCCGAACACCGGGGAGCTGTTTTTT. The rearrangement links TRBV18 to TRBJ2-2; TRBD2 aligns across 10 bases. The CDR3 runs 16 residues. Germline V gene data show CDR1 as KGHSH and CDR2 as LQKENI. The V gene end was trimmed by 8 bases and the J gene end by 0 bases; junction bases not matched to a gene: 6.

The CDR3 DNA sequence: TGCAGTTGGGGTTTAGCGGGAATCTCCTACGAGCAGTACTTC. Protein sequence: CSWGLAGISYEQYF. The chain recombines TRBV20-1 with TRBJ2-7; 8 bases are a match to TRBD2. From germline, CDR1 is DFQATT and CDR2 SNEGSKA (reference sequence). Trimming removed 8 bases from V and 0 bases from J; junction bases left unmatched: 9. The CDR3 length is 14 residues.

In this sample, this clonotype turned up many times. The chain carries TRBV28 and TRBJ1-2; TRBD1 is a possible D gene (5 bases). V lost 1 base and J lost 4, with 10 bases in between. The CDR3 loop spans 14 amino acids. Per germline, CDR1 MDHEN and CDR2 SYDVKM. The CDR3 spells CASSLSGGAYGYTF. CDR3 DNA: TGTGCCAGCAGTTTATCGGGCGGGGCCTATGGCTACACCTTC.